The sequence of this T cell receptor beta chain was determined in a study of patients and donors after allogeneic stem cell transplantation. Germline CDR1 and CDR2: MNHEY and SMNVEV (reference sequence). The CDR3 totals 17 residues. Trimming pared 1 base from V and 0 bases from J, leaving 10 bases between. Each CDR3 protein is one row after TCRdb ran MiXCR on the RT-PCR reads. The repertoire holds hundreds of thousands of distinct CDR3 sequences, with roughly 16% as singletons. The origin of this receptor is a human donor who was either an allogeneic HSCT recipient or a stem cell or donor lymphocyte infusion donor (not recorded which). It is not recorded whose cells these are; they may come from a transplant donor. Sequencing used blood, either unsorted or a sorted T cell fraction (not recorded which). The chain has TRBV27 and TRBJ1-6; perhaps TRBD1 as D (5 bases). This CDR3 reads CASSLFAGSSYNSPLHF. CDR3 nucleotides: TGTGCCAGCAGTTTATTTGCAGGGAGCTCCTATAATTCACCCCTCCACTTT.